This T cell receptor (beta chain) was captured in a study of blood T cell repertoires in COVID-19 (dated by TCRdb to the early 2020s). About the full investigation: Collaborator samples came from the United States, Italy and Spain and covered acute and convalescent phases of COVID-19. The material from the prospective study consisted of cDNA or gDNA derived from T cells, B-cell-depleted T cells, or PBMCs. Deeply sampled blood TCRbeta repertoires from subjects exposed to, actively infected with, or recovered from COVID-19 were included in the dataset. The repertoires were made available in a free public database intended to serve as a resource for research on the immune response to SARS-CoV-2. The samples were drawn from the first 160 participants of the ongoing ImmuneRACE study and from roughly 1,300 subjects provided by 6 global collaborators. Nearly every sample came with metadata listing a de-identified subject ID, COVID-19 status, age in years and sex. HLA class I and class II types, where available, came from metadata supplied by the sample provider rather than from assay-based typing.

After removal of 0 bases from V and 2 bases from J, the junction retains 1 base not matched to a gene. The CDR3 covers 15 residues, taking in both the cysteine and the phenylalanine. Only CDR3 DNA remains: 45 bases, in frame from the first base. Reading the germline V gene gives CDR1 MNHEY and CDR2 SVGAGI. On the study overall, not on this receptor specifically: How much clinical and demographic metadata was included differed by source and by participant, and the metadata was provided uncurated.

One collaborating source in Seattle enrolled patients during active infection and followed them longitudinally through the course of disease. Each collaborating institution followed its own protocols to collect whole blood in K2EDTA tubes. For TCRbeta analysis, collaborator samples were shipped as frozen whole blood, as isolated PBMCs, or as DNA extracted from either sample type. TCRbeta CDR3 regions were amplified from genomic DNA by means of the immunoSEQ Assay, a bias-controlled multiplex PCR. The study's processing was this. Within the assay, amplification of reference gene primers was used to estimate how many nucleated cells each sample contained. To quantify the absolute abundance of each unique TCRbeta CDR3 rearrangement, sequence reads were collapsed and filtered. For each sample, productive Simpson clonality was calculated by taking the square root of Simpson's diversity index across productive rearrangements. The clones in this table, taken by TCRdb from immuneACCESS, are in-frame only. Not every clone is retained; where verified, under half of the shortfall comes from an unresolved V gene, and the cause of the rest is unknown. V, J and clone size are taken as reported in that table, and D and trimming were inferred from the DNA itself. Present in this sample are 200,000 to 250,000 clones, approximately 90% of which were seen just once. Jointly, the top ten make up roughly 2.6% of the sample.

Note on this clone: The clone's antigen remains unknown. There are no base qualities to consult, and no much larger clone falls within one base. Additional DNA sequences in this sample encode the identical CDR3.

The sequenced sample was peripheral blood. This chain is built from TRBV6-5 and TRBJ2-7, and TRBD1 matches 10 of the central bases. The source is a man between 25 and 39 years old with COVID-19, enrolled during active disease. At the DNA level, the sequence is TGTGCCAGCAGTTACTCCGGACAGGGGGCCTACGAGCAGTACTTC. It is translated as CASSYSGQGAYEQYF.